The text below deals with one TCR beta chain. No antigen is known for it. TCR beta VDJ and CDR3 were profiled, and genomic DNA was the template. TCRdb itself ran the reads through MiXCR, one entry per CDR3 protein. The table lists about 290,000 distinct CDR3 sequences, under 60% of them singletons. Individuals selected for sequencing had exhibited CD8+CD57+ cell expansion on flow cytometry. Patients had received no therapy at the time of blood sampling. V was cut by 5 bases and J by 2 bases, with 12 bases left in between. The CDR3 contains 14 residues. The data were taken from a study of CD8+CD57+ T cells in acquired aplastic anemia. Study-level background: Sorted CD4+ plus CD8+ cells gave DNA averaging about 3.2 ug. General study results and limits: No significant difference in CD8+ Simpson's diversity was found between patients and controls. Between patients and controls, some 31 CD8+ CDR3 sequences were found in common.

This chain links TRBV12-3 or TRBV12-4 with TRBJ1-2, with no clear D. This clonotype was sampled from a human donor with aplastic anemia. The sequencing sample was made of sorted CD4+, CD8+, or CD8+CD57+ T cells (not recorded which) from PBMCs. The CDR3 region is CASSDIEANYGYTF. Written as DNA, the CDR3 is TGTGCCAGCAGTGATATAGAAGCCAACTATGGCTACACCTTC.